The following is a TCR beta chain sequence with its context. The target of this receptor is not known. There are no base qualities to consult, and no much larger clone falls within one base. TCRbeta CDR3 regions were amplified from genomic DNA using the immunoSEQ Assay, a bias-controlled multiplex PCR. The original pipeline was this. The number of nucleated cells in each sample was estimated from the amplification of reference gene primers within the assay. Sequence reads were collapsed and filtered to measure the absolute abundance of every unique TCRbeta CDR3 rearrangement. For each sample, productive Simpson clonality was calculated as the square root of Simpson's diversity index across productive rearrangements. TCRdb carries this immuneACCESS record with in-frame sequences only. Its versions omit some clonotypes, under half of them owing to an unresolved V gene in the studies checked, with the rest unexplained. For V, J and clone size, that table is used; D and trimming come from the DNA. This sample comprises 70,000 to 75,000 clones, approximately 80% of them detected only once. Jointly, the top ten make up 20% of the sample.

The CDR3 contains 17 residues, cysteine and phenylalanine counted. Just CDR3 DNA is preserved here, 51 bases in frame from base 1. This sample was included in a study of blood T cell repertoires in COVID-19 (dated by TCRdb to 2019 to 2021). Background for the entire study: The collaborator samples originated in the United States, Italy and Spain and spanned the acute and convalescent phases of COVID-19. The prospective study material was composed of cDNA or gDNA derived from T cells, B-cell-depleted T cells, or PBMCs. Deeply sampled blood TCRbeta repertoires from subjects exposed to, actively infected with, or recovered from COVID-19 were included in the dataset. A freely available public database, intended as a resource for researchers studying the immune response to SARS-CoV-2, is where the repertoires were released. Samples were obtained from the ongoing ImmuneRACE study (first 160 participants) and from 1,000 to 1,500 subjects provided by 6 global collaborators. Sample metadata almost always included a de-identified subject ID, COVID-19 status, age in years and sex. HLA class I and class II types, where available, came from metadata supplied by the sample provider rather than from assay-based typing. The research as a whole found: The amount of clinical and demographic metadata varied by source and participant and was provided uncurated.

Whole blood was collected in K2EDTA tubes by collaborating institutions according to the institutions' own protocols. For TCRbeta analysis, collaborators shipped samples in one of three forms: frozen whole blood, isolated PBMCs, or DNA extracted from either of those sample types. The sample comprised peripheral blood. The TCR sequence derives from a woman between 70 and 85 years old with acute or convalescent COVID-19. The rearrangement joined TRBV21-1 to TRBJ1-5. TRBV21-1 is a pseudogene locus. The CDR3 is CASSKGEVGYSNQPQHF. In nucleotides, the sequence is TGTGCCAGCAGCAAAGGGGAGGTAGGATATAGCAATCAGCCCCAGCATTTT.